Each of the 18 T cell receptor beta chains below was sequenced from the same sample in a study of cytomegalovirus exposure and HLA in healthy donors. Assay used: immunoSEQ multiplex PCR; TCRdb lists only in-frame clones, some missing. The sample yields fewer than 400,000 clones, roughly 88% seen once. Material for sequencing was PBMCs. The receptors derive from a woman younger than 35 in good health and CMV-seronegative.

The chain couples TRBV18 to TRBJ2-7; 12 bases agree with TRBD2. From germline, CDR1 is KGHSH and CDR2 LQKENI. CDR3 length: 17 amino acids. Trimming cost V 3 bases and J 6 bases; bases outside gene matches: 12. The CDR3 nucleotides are TGTGCCAGCTCACCCTCCAGACTAGCGGGAGTTCTTGGCGAGCAGTACTTC. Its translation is CASSPSRLAGVLGEQYF.

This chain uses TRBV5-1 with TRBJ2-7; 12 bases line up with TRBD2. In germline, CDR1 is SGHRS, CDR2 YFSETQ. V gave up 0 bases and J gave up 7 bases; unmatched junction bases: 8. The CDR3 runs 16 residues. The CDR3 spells CASSLETSGSYLEQYF. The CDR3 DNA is TGCGCCAGCAGCTTGGAGACTAGCGGGAGTTATTTGGAGCAGTACTTC.

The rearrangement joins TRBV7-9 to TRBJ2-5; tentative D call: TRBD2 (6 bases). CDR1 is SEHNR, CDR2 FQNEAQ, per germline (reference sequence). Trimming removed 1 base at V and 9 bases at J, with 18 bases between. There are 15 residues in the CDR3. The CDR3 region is CASSLEGLDDLAQYF. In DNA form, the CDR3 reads TGTGCCAGCAGCTTAGAGGGACTCGACGACCTAGCCCAGTACTTC.

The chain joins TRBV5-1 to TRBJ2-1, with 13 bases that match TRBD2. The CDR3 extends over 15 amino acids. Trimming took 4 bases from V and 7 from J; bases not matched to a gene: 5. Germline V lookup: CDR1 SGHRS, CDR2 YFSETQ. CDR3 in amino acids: CASSPRTSGSNEQFF. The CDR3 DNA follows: TGCGCCAGCAGCCCTCGGACTAGCGGGAGTAATGAGCAGTTCTTC.

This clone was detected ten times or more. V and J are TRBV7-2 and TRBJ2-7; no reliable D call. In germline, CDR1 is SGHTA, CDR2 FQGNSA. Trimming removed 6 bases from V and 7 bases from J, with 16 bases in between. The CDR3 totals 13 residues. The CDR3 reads CASRPPSQAEQYF. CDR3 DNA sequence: TGTGCCAGCAGGCCCCCCTCGCAGGCAGAGCAGTACTTC. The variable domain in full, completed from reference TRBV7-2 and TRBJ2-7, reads GAGVSQSPSNKVTEKGKDVELRCDPISGHTALYWYRQSLGQGLEFLIYFQGNSAPDKSGLPSDRFSAERTGGSVSTLTIQRTQQEDSAVYLCASRPPSQAEQYFGPGTRLTVT.

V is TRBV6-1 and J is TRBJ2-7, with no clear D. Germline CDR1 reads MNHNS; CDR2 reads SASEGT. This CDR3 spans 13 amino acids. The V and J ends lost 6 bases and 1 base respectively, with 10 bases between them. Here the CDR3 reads CASRTGGSYEQYF. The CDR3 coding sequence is TGTGCCAGCAGGACTGGTGGATCCTACGAGCAGTACTTC.

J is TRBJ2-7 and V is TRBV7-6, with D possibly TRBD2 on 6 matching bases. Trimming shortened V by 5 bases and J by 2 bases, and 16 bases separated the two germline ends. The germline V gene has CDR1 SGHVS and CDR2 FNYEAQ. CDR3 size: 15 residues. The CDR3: CASSATGTQAYEQYF. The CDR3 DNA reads TGTGCCAGCAGCGCAACCGGGACTCAAGCCTACGAGCAGTACTTC.

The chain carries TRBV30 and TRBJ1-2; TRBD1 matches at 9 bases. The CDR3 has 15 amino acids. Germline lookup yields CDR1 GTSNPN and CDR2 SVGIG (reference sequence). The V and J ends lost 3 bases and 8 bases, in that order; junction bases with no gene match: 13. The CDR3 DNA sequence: TGTGCCTGGAGGAGACCCGGGACAGGGATACCGGGCTACACCTTC. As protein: CAWRRPGTGIPGYTF.

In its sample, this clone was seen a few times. CDR3 nucleotide sequence: TGTGCCAGCAGCTTGGCCGGCCTAGCGGGAGGCTACGAGCAGTACTTC. It is translated as CASSLAGLAGGYEQYF. The genes are TRBV5-6 and TRBJ2-7; 11 nucleotides match TRBD2. V dropped 0 bases and J dropped 3; count of bases not matched to a gene: 5. The V gene's germline CDR1 is SGHDT and CDR2 YYEEEE. This CDR3 is built from 16 residues.

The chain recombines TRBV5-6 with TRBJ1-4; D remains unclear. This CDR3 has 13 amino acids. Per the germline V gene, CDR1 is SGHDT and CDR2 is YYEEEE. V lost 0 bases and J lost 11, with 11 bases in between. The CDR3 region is CASSLDPAGKLFF. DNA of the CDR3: TGTGCCAGCAGCTTGGACCCGGCGGGGAAACTGTTTTTT.

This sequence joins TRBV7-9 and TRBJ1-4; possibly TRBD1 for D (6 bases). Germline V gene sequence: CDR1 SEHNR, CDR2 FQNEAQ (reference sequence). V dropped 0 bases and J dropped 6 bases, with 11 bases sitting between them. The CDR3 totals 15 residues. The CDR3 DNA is TGTGCCAGCAGCTTAGCACAGGGCAGGGATGAAAAACTGTTTTTT. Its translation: CASSLAQGRDEKLFF.

The CDR3 loop reads CATAGQGAYEQYF. Here the CDR3 DNA reads TGTGCCACCGCGGGACAGGGCGCCTACGAGCAGTACTTC. The chain carries TRBV10-3 and TRBJ2-7; 9 nucleotides line up with TRBD1. The junction had 6 bases not matched to a gene; V was cut back by 10 bases and J by 2 bases. The CDR3 is 13 residues long. CDR1 and CDR2 from the germline V gene are ENHRY and SYGVKD.

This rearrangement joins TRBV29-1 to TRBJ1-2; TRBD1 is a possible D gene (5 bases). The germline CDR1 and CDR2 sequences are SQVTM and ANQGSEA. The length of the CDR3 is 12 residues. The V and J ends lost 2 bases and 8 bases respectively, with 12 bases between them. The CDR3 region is CSVEPGRGGYTF. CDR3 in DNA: TGCAGCGTTGAACCGGGCCGGGGGGGCTACACCTTC.

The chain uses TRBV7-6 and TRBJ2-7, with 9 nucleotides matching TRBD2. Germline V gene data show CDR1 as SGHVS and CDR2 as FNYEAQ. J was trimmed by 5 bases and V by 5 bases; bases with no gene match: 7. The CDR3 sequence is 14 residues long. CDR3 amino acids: CASSRAVAGDEQYF. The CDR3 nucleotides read TGTGCCAGCAGCAGGGCGGTAGCGGGGGACGAGCAGTACTTC.

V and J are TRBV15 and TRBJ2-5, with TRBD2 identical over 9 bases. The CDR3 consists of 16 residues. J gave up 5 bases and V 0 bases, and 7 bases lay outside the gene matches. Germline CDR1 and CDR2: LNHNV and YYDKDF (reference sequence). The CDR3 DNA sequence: TGTGCCACCAGCAGAGAGAGTAGCGGGAGCTGGGAGACCCAGTACTTC. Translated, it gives CATSRESSGSWETQYF. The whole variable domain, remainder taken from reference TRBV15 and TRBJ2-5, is DAMVIQNPRYQVTQFGKPVTLSCSQTLNHNVMYWYQQKSSQAPKLLFHYYDKDFNNEADTPDNFQSRRPNTSFCFLDIRSPGLGDTAMYLCATSRESSGSWETQYFGPGTRLLVL.

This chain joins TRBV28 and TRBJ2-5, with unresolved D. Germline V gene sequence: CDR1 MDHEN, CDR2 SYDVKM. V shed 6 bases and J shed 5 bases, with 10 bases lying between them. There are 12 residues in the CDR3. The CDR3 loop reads CASSPMRETQYF. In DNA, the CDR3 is TGTGCCAGCAGCCCAATGCGTGAGACCCAGTACTTC.

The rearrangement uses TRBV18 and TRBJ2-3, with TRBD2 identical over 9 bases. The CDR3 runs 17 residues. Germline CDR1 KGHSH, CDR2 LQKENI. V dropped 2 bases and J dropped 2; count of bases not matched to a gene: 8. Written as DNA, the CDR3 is TGTGCCAGCTCACCAAATCCGCGGGAGGGGTCCACAGATACGCAGTATTTT. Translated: CASSPNPREGSTDTQYF.

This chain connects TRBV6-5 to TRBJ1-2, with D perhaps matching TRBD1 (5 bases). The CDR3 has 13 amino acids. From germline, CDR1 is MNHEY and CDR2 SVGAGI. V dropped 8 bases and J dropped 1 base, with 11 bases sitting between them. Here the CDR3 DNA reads TGTGCCAGCTTTCAGGGCTTTAACTATGGCTACACCTTC. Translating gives CASFQGFNYGYTF.